The 19 T cell receptor beta chains given below trace back to one sample, sequenced in a study of OX40 agonist ivuxolimab in advanced cancers. Assay: immunoSEQ multiplex PCR; the TCRdb copy retains only in-frame clones and omits some. This sample has tens of thousands of clones, with 70% to 90% found just once. Here the sequenced sample was CD4+ or CD8+ T cells sorted from blood, taken in a trial of the OX40 agonist ivuxolimab. These receptors all come from an adult with an advanced solid tumor such as melanoma, head and neck, liver or kidney cancer.

The table lists this clone with a count of one. The genes are TRBV6-6 and TRBJ2-3; 9 positions match TRBD1. Trimming at V came to 4 bases and at J to 2 bases, leaving 4 bases not matched to a gene. This CDR3 is 15 amino acids long. Germline-derived CDR1 and CDR2 are MNHNY and SVGAGI (reference sequence). The CDR3 protein is CASSLQGAATDTQYF. CDR3 bases: TGTGCCAGCAGTTTACAGGGGGCGGCCACAGATACGCAGTATTTT.

The rearrangement uses TRBV12-2 and TRBJ1-3. TRBV12-2 constitutes a pseudogene. The CDR3 length is 13 residues. For the CDR3, the DNA is TGTGCAAGTCGCTTAAAAGTGGTTAACACCATATATTTT. Protein product: CASRLKVVNTIYF.

The CDR3 loop is CASSQDRGWNNEQFF. DNA for the CDR3: TGTGCCAGCAGCCAAGACAGGGGGTGGAACAATGAGCAGTTCTTC. The chain recombines TRBV7-8 with TRBJ2-1, with 9 bases aligning to TRBD1. The CDR3 is 15 amino acids. CDR1 is SGHVS, CDR2 FQNEAQ, per germline. The ends lost 5 bases at V and 5 bases at J; junction bases unmatched: 7.

J is TRBJ1-2 and V is TRBV5-6; D unclear. Germline V gene data show CDR1 as SGHDT and CDR2 as YYEEEE. There are 13 residues in the CDR3. V lost 0 bases, J lost 2 bases, and 5 bases lay in between. The CDR3 loop is CASSLGQNYGYTF. In nucleotides, the CDR3 is TGTGCCAGCAGCTTGGGGCAGAACTATGGCTACACCTTC.

The J gene is TRBJ1-2, the V gene TRBV10-3; TRBD1 is a possible D gene (5 bases). This CDR3 has 16 residues. Per germline, CDR1 ENHRY and CDR2 SYGVKD. V gave up 0 bases and J gave up 0 bases, with 11 bases separating them. The CDR3 region has the DNA TGTGCCATCAGTGAGTCGGGAGGGGCGGCTAACTATGGCTACACCTTC. It encodes CAISESGGAANYGYTF.

CDR3 region: CASSTGQGVHNEQFF. The CDR3 coding sequence is TGTGCCAGCAGCACGGGACAGGGAGTCCACAATGAGCAGTTCTTC. This chain uses TRBV11-2 with TRBJ2-1, with TRBD1 matching over 9 bases. The CDR3 is made up of 15 amino acids. Trimming at V came to 5 bases and at J to 5 bases, leaving 7 bases not matched to a gene. Germline V lookup: CDR1 SGHAT, CDR2 FQNNGV.

This chain's CDR3 is CASRATVATNEKLFF. In nucleotides, the CDR3 is TGTGCCAGCAGGGCTACAGTGGCAACTAATGAAAAACTGTTTTTT. The chain has TRBV2 and TRBJ1-4; unclear D gene. The CDR3 is 15 residues long. CDR1 SNHLY and CDR2 FYNNEI come from the germline V gene. The germline V and J ends were trimmed by 6 bases and 0 bases, with 11 bases remaining between them.

The chain combines TRBV21-1 with TRBJ2-5; TRBD1 is the table's D call, not checked against the DNA. TRBV21-1 is a pseudogene segment. The CDR3 covers 15 residues. CDR3 loop: CASSGTGLAQETQYF. CDR3 DNA: TGTGCCAGCAGCGGAACAGGGTTGGCGCAAGAGACCCAGTACTTC.

The rearrangement joins TRBV27 to TRBJ2-7; tentative D call: TRBD1 (6 bases). This CDR3 has 16 residues. Trimming removed 4 bases at V and 1 base at J, with 17 bases between. Germline CDR1 and CDR2: MNHEY and SMNVEV (reference sequence). CDR3 bases: TGTGCCAGCAGTTCGTTACAGGGCCGGGGATCCTACGAGCAGTACTTC. Its translation: CASSSLQGRGSYEQYF.

The count of this clone is one. The chain uses TRBV11-3 and TRBJ2-1; TRBD2 matches 7 bases. Germline V gives CDR1 SGHNT, CDR2 YENEEA. Trimming took 1 base from V and 7 from J; bases not matched to a gene: 13. This CDR3 is 17 amino acids long. The CDR3 nucleotides read TGTGCCAGCAGCTTAGGAAAAGGACTAGGACGGCAGAATGAGCAGTTCTTC. It yields the protein CASSLGKGLGRQNEQFF.

This chain connects TRBV10-3 to TRBJ2-1; the match to TRBD2 covers 14 bases. The CDR3 loop spans 16 amino acids. Germline assignment: CDR1 ENHRY and CDR2 SYGVKD. V lost 7 bases, J lost 3 bases, and 5 bases stayed unmatched. CDR3 residues: CAITRTSGGLYNEQFF. DNA of the CDR3: TGTGCCATCACCAGGACTAGCGGGGGGCTCTACAATGAGCAGTTCTTC.

This sequence joins TRBV7-9 and TRBJ2-2; D is ambiguous. Between the trimmed V and J ends, which lost 3 bases and 4 bases, there was a span of 6 bases. CDR1 is SEHNR, CDR2 FQNEAQ, per germline (reference sequence). The CDR3 length is 13 residues. CDR3 coding DNA: TGTGCCAGCAGCTTCGAAGGCACCGGGGAGCTGTTTTTT. It specifies CASSFEGTGELFF.

The V gene is TRBV5-4, the J gene TRBJ2-5, with 7 positions matching TRBD1. V shed 0 bases and J 5 bases; nucleotides not matched to a gene: 7. The CDR3 length is 15 residues. In germline, CDR1 is SGHNT, CDR2 YYREEE (reference sequence). The CDR3 DNA is TGTGCCAGCAGCTTGGATGAGGGGGCTGGGGAGACCCAGTACTTC. Its protein product is CASSLDEGAGETQYF.

As for this clone: Other nucleotide sequences in the sample specify the same CDR3. V usage is TRBV7-3 and J usage is TRBJ1-6, with D hard to call. Trimming pared 0 bases from V and 8 bases from J, leaving 8 bases between. Germline V gene data show CDR1 as SGHTA and CDR2 as FQGTGA. This CDR3 contains 14 residues. The CDR3 is CASSLTARDSPLHF. Written as DNA, the CDR3 is TGTGCCAGCAGCTTAACGGCGAGGGATTCACCCCTCCACTTT.

The chain employs TRBV7-9 and TRBJ2-3; D call uncertain. The length of the CDR3 is 11 residues. The germline V gene has CDR1 SEHNR and CDR2 FQNEAQ (reference sequence). V was cut by 8 bases and J by 6 bases, with 9 bases left in between. The CDR3 spells CASGFTDTQYF. In nucleotides, the CDR3 is TGTGCCAGCGGGTTCACGGATACGCAGTATTTT.

The rearrangement uses TRBV11-3 and TRBJ2-3; D gene ambiguous. Germline CDR1 reads SGHNT; CDR2 reads YENEEA. Deletions cut 0 bases from V and 4 bases from J, with 2 bases between. CDR3 length equals 12 residues. The CDR3 bases are TGTGCCAGCAGCTTAGAGGCAGATACGCAGTATTTT. This translates into CASSLEADTQYF.

DNA of the CDR3: TGTGCCAGCTCACCAAGGGGAACGGGGGACTCTGGGGCCAACGTCCTGACTTTC. Its protein product is CASSPRGTGDSGANVLTF. The V call is TRBV18, the J call TRBJ2-6; D is perhaps TRBD2 (6 bases). Germline loops: CDR1 KGHSH, CDR2 LQKENI. The CDR3 is 18 amino acids. V lost 2 bases, J lost 0 bases, and 14 bases lay in between. The complete variable domain, with remaining parts taken from reference TRBV18 and TRBJ2-6, reads NAGVMQNPRHLVRRRGQEARLRCSPMKGHSHVYWYRQLPEEGLKFMVYLQKENIIDESGMPKERFSAEFPKEGPSILRIQQVVRGDSAAYFCASSPRGTGDSGANVLTFGAGSRLTVL.

This clone was recorded only once. CDR3 DNA sequence: TGTGCCAGCAGCTTGAGTGGTCGGAGGTATAATTCACCCCTCCACTTT. Its translation is CASSLSGRRYNSPLHF. V usage is TRBV5-6 and J usage is TRBJ1-6, with unresolved D. V was clipped by 1 base and J by 4 bases, with 12 bases between them. This CDR3 spans 16 amino acids. Germline CDR1 reads SGHDT; CDR2 reads YYEEEE.

This clone occurred once. The chain couples TRBV5-1 to TRBJ2-5; 7 nucleotides line up with TRBD2. V trimming: 5 bases; J trimming: 5 bases; junction bases outside the gene matches: 15. The CDR3 length is 16 residues. Germline V gene data show CDR1 as SGHRS and CDR2 as YFSETQ. The CDR3 bases are TGCGCCAGCAGGTCCGGTAGCGGGCCGATGGGGGAGACCCAGTACTTC. Residues: CASRSGSGPMGETQYF.